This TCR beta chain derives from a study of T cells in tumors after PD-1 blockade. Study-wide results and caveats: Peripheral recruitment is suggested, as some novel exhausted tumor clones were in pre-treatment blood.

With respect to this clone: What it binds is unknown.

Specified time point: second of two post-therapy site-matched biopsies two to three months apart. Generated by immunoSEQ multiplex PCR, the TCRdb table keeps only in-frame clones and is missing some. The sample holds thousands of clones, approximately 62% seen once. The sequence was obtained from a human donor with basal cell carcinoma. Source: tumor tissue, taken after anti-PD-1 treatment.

This chain's CDR3 is CASSGRDGSYNEQFF. The CDR3 DNA reads as TGTGCCAGCTCAGGCCGGGACGGCTCCTACAATGAGCAGTTCTTC. This chain joins TRBV18 and TRBJ2-1; TRBD1 or TRBD2 may be the D gene (5 bases each). Germline V gene data show CDR1 as KGHSH and CDR2 as LQKENI. Trimming stripped 5 bases from V and 0 bases from J, with 11 bases between. This CDR3 has 15 residues.